This T cell receptor (beta chain) is drawn from a study of blood T cell repertoires in COVID-19. The V gene's germline CDR1 is SGHVS and CDR2 FQNEAQ. Trimming stripped 1 base from V and 10 bases from J, with 17 bases between. This CDR3 has 16 amino acids. This table comes from immunoSEQ multiplex PCR, and its TCRdb copy is limited to in-frame clones, with some not included. The sample carries 70,000 to 90,000 clones, approximately 86% recorded once. This clone is a singleton in its sample. Sequenced sample: peripheral blood. The chain employs TRBV7-8 and TRBJ1-6, with D tentatively TRBD1 (6 bases). The receptor's source is a man at least 80 years old with COVID-19, enrolled during active disease. DNA of the CDR3: TGTGCCAGCAGCTTAGGTAGGGGGACGGGATACTCACCCCTCCACTTT. Translating gives CASSLGRGTGYSPLHF.